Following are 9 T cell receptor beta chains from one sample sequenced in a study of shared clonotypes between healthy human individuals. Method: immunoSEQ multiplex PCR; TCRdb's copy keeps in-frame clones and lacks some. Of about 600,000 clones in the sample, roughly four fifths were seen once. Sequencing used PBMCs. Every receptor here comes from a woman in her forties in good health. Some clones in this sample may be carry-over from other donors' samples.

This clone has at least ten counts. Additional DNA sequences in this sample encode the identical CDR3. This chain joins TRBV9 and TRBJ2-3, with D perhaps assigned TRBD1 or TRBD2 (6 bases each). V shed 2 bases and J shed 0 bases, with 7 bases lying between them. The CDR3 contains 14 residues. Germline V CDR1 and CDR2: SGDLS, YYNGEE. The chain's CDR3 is CASSVGGSTDTQYF. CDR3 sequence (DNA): TGTGCCAGCAGCGTCGGGGGCAGCACAGATACGCAGTATTTT. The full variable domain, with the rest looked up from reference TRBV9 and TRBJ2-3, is DSGVTQTPKHLITATGQRVTLRCSPRSGDLSVYWYQQSLDQGLQFLIQYYNGEERAKGNILERFSAQQFPDLHSELNLSSLELGDSALYFCASSVGGSTDTQYFGPGTRLTVL.

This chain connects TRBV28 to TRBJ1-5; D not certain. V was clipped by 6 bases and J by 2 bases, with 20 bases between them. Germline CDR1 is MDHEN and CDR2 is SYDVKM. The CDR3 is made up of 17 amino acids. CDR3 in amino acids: CASRGLLRHKGNQPQHF. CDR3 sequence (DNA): TGTGCCAGCAGAGGACTCCTTCGGCATAAGGGCAATCAGCCCCAGCATTTT.

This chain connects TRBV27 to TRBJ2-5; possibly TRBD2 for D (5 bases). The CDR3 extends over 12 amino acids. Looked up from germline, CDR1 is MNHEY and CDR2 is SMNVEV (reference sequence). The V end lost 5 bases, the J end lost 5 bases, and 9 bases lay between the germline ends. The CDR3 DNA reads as TGTGCCAGCAGTCACCGAGGGGAGACCCAGTACTTC. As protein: CASSHRGETQYF.

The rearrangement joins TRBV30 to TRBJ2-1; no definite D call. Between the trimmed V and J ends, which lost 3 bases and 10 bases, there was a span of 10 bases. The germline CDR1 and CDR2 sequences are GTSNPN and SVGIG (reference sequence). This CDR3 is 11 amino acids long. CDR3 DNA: TGTGCCTGGAGCCCCCTACAGGAGCAGTTCTTC. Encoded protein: CAWSPLQEQFF.

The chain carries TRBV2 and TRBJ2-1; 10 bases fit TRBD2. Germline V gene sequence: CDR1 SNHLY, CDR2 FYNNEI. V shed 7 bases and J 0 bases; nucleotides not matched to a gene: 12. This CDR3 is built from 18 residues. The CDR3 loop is CASTFASGSLSSYNEQFF. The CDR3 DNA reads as TGTGCCAGCACTTTCGCTAGCGGGAGCCTGAGCTCCTACAATGAGCAGTTCTTC.

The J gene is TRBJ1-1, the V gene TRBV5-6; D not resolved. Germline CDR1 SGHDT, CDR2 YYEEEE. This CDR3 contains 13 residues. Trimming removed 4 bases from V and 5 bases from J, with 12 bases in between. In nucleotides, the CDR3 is TGTGCCAGCAGCCGGGCAGCGGGGACTGAAGCTTTCTTT. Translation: CASSRAAGTEAFF.

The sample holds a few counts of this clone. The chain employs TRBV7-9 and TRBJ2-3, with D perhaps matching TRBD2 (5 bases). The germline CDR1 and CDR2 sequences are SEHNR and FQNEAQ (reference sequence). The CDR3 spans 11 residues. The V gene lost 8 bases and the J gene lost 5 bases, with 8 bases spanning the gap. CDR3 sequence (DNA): TGTGCCAGCCGGGCGGGAGATACGCAGTATTTT. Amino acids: CASRAGDTQYF.

The CDR3 nucleotides are TGTGCCAGCAGTGGAGATAGCGGGACCTACAATGAGCAGTTCTTC. It is translated as CASSGDSGTYNEQFF. J is TRBJ2-1 and V is TRBV6-4; 8 nucleotides align to TRBD2. Germline values: CDR1 MRHNA, CDR2 SNTAGT. The CDR3 totals 15 residues. The junction had 4 bases not matched to a gene; V was cut back by 4 bases and J by 2 bases.

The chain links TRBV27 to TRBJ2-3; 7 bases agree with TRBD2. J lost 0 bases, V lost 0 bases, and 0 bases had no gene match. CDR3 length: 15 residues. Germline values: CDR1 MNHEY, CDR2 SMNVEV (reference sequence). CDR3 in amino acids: CASSLSSGSTDTQYF. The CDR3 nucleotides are TGTGCCAGCAGTTTATCTAGCGGGAGCACAGATACGCAGTATTTT.